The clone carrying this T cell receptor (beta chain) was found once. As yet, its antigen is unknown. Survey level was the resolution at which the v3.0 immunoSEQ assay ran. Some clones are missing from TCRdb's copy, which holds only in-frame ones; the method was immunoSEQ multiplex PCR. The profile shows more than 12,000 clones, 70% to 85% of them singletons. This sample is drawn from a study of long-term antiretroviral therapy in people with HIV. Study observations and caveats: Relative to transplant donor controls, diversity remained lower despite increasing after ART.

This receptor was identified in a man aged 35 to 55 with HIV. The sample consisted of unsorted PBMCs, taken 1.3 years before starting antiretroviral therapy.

CDR3 DNA sequence: TGTGCCAGTAGTATAGCGGGGCCGGACAGGGCTTATACTAACTATGGCTACACCTTC. Encoded protein: CASSIAGPDRAYTNYGYTF. The chain recombines TRBV19 with TRBJ1-2, with TRBD1 matching 8 bases. Germline loops: CDR1 LNHDA, CDR2 SQIVND (reference sequence). This CDR3 is 19 amino acids long. After removal of 1 base from V and 0 bases from J, the junction contained 13 bases not matched to a gene.